Sequencing of this T cell receptor beta chain was carried out in a study of T cell responses to AZD1222 COVID-19 vaccine. A single count supports this clone. The ends lost 3 bases at V and 2 bases at J; junction bases unmatched: 2. The CDR3 runs to 14 residues. The germline gives CDR1 ENHRY, CDR2 SYGVKD. Clones were read by immunoSEQ multiplex PCR, and TCRdb kept only the in-frame ones, dropping some. The sample has about 80,000 clones; 80% to 90% are singletons. The specimen comprised peripheral blood, sampled 28 days after the second AZD1222 dose. The TCR originated in an adult who received the AZD1222 COVID-19 vaccine. This chain uses TRBV10-3 with TRBJ2-3; 7 bases agree with TRBD1. The CDR3 nucleotides read TGTGCCATCAGTGAAGGACAGGACACAGATACGCAGTATTTT. Amino acids: CAISEGQDTDTQYF.